Following are 20 T cell receptor beta chains from one sample sequenced in a study of T-cell reconstitution after alpha-beta-depleted transplantation in children. Molecular barcoding with unique molecular identifiers was used for the TCRbeta library. TCRdb recomputed calls from the PCR reads with MiXCR, one row per CDR3 protein. The table lists a few hundred thousand distinct CDR3 sequences, roughly a tenth of them singletons. Sample: PBMCs, taken before TCRalphabeta/CD19-depleted stem cell transplant. Receptor source: a boy younger than two with acute myeloid leukemia, due to receive a stem cell transplant.

This clonotype was seen more than once but under ten times. V is TRBV28 and J is TRBJ2-7, with D hard to call. The CDR3 spans 14 residues. Trimming removed 7 bases from V and 3 bases from J, with 16 bases in between. Germline CDR1 and CDR2: MDHEN and SYDVKM. CDR3 protein: CASTSLVDGYEQYF. CDR3 coding DNA: TGTGCCAGCACATCTTTGGTCGACGGCTACGAGCAGTACTTC.

The table lists this clonotype with many counts. CDR3 protein: CSARSWGEGYTF. The CDR3 nucleotides are TGCAGTGCTAGATCCTGGGGAGAGGGCTACACCTTC. This chain connects TRBV20-1 to TRBJ1-2; D uncertain. Trimming pared 2 bases from V and 8 bases from J, leaving 12 bases between. Germline assignment: CDR1 DFQATT and CDR2 SNEGSKA (reference sequence). This CDR3 has 12 residues.

This clonotype was detected a few times. V gene TRBV6-5 combines with J gene TRBJ2-1, with D perhaps being TRBD1 or TRBD2 (5 bases each). The CDR3 sequence is 14 residues long. The V and J ends lost 8 bases and 15 bases respectively, with 26 bases between them. In germline, CDR1 is MNHEY, CDR2 SVGAGI. CDR3 sequence: CASGSSGRYIKRFF. In DNA form, the CDR3 reads TGTGCCAGCGGGTCCTCGGGACGATATATCAAGCGGTTCTTC.

This clonotype was seen more than once but under ten times. The chain carries TRBV27 and TRBJ2-5, with TRBD1 identical over 12 bases. Trimming at V came to 0 bases and at J to 3 bases, leaving 11 bases not matched to a gene. Germline CDR1 and CDR2: MNHEY and SMNVEV (reference sequence). The CDR3 contains 19 residues. The CDR3: CASSLSGTGGVRLEETQYF. The CDR3 DNA is TGTGCCAGCAGTTTATCTGGGACAGGGGGCGTCCGTCTCGAAGAGACCCAGTACTTC.

The chain uses TRBV10-3 and TRBJ2-5, with D tentatively TRBD1 or TRBD2 (5 bases each). CDR1 is ENHRY and CDR2 is SYGVKD in the germline V gene. The CDR3 covers 15 residues. The V and J ends lost 5 bases and 0 bases respectively, with 13 bases between them. CDR3 nucleotides: TGTGCCATCAGTCACGGGGCCCTTGACCAAGAGACCCAGTACTTC. Its translation: CAISHGALDQETQYF.

This clonotype was seen many times. V gene TRBV10-3 combines with J gene TRBJ2-7; no clear D. The V end lost 2 bases, the J end lost 7 bases, and 12 bases lay between the germline ends. The CDR3 covers 13 residues. Germline-derived CDR1 and CDR2 are ENHRY and SYGVKD. CDR3 region: CAISEAVVGEQYF. The CDR3 nucleotides read TGTGCCATCAGTGAGGCCGTCGTCGGGGAGCAGTACTTC.

This clonotype was counted many times. This chain joins TRBV7-9 and TRBJ2-2; D possibly corresponds to TRBD2 (6 bases). Germline lookup yields CDR1 SEHNR and CDR2 FQNEAQ (reference sequence). The CDR3 sequence is 17 residues long. The V end lost 5 bases, the J end lost 0 bases, and 16 bases lay between the germline ends. The CDR3 protein is CASSDPTGGANTGELFF. As DNA, the CDR3 is TGTGCCAGCAGCGACCCGACTGGCGGGGCGAACACCGGGGAGCTGTTTTTT.

Many counts were recorded for this clonotype. This chain links TRBV6-2 or TRBV6-3 with TRBJ2-1; 11 bases agree with TRBD2. The junction had 7 bases not matched to a gene; V was cut back by 6 bases and J by 6 bases. The CDR3 loop spans 15 amino acids. Per the germline V gene, CDR1 is MNHEY and CDR2 is SVGEGT. This chain's CDR3 is CASSVTSGSSNEQFF. The CDR3 region has the DNA TGTGCCAGCAGCGTAACTAGCGGGAGCAGCAATGAGCAGTTCTTC.

This clonotype was recorded at least ten times. V gene TRBV27 combines with J gene TRBJ2-7; 10 bases map to TRBD1. The CDR3 is made up of 15 amino acids. V trimming: 5 bases; J trimming: 6 bases; junction bases outside the gene matches: 10. The V gene's germline CDR1 is MNHEY and CDR2 SMNVEV (reference sequence). The DNA for the CDR3 is TGTGCCAGCAGTCTAAGACAGGGGGCGCGGTTCGAGCAGTACTTC. Translating gives CASSLRQGARFEQYF.

This clonotype was picked up many times. The chain has TRBV28 and TRBJ2-1; D call uncertain. There are 14 residues in the CDR3. V was pared by 6 bases and J by 4 bases, with 13 bases between. The germline CDR1 and CDR2 sequences are MDHEN and SYDVKM. The CDR3 region is CASSPLFWYNEQFF. CDR3 nucleotides: TGTGCCAGCAGCCCATTGTTTTGGTACAATGAGCAGTTCTTC.

To note about this clonotype: A read error may be the cause here, since a much bigger clone is one base away. V usage is TRBV5-1 and J usage is TRBJ2-7, with D possibly TRBD2 on 5 matching bases. The CDR3 consists of 14 residues. Germline V gene data show CDR1 as SGHRS and CDR2 as YFSETQ. CDR3 bases: TGCGCCAGCAGCCTGGACTGGTTCTTCTACGAGCAGAACTTC. It codes for CASSLDWFFYEQNF.

This clonotype was counted ten times or more. V gene TRBV10-3 combines with J gene TRBJ1-2; 8 nucleotides agree with TRBD1. CDR1 and CDR2 from the germline V gene are ENHRY and SYGVKD. This CDR3 region has 16 residues. Trimming removed 0 bases from V and 6 bases from J; junction bases left unmatched: 9. The CDR3 nucleotides read TGTGCCATCAGTGAGTCAAGGACAGGGCCTGGAGATGGCTACACCTTC. Its translation: CAISESRTGPGDGYTF.

Many counts were recorded for this clonotype. The J gene is TRBJ2-5, the V gene TRBV6-5, with TRBD1 matching over 7 bases. The germline gives CDR1 MNHEY, CDR2 SVGAGI. J was trimmed by 3 bases and V by 2 bases; bases with no gene match: 15. The CDR3 length is 18 residues. CDR3 in DNA: TGTGCCAGCAGTTACCATTTACTGACAGGGATTGATAAAGAGACCCAGTACTTC. This encodes CASSYHLLTGIDKETQYF.

This sequence joins TRBV5-1 and TRBJ2-3, with D hard to call. Germline values: CDR1 SGHRS, CDR2 YFSETQ. The CDR3 is made up of 14 amino acids. The V end lost 3 bases, the J end lost 2 bases, and 10 bases lay between the germline ends. The CDR3 region has the DNA TGCGCCAGCAGCTCCCGGGCGAACACAGATACGCAGTATTTT. Protein product: CASSSRANTDTQYF. Variable domain in full (rest from reference TRBV5-1 and TRBJ2-3): KAGVTQTPRYLIKTRGQQVTLSCSPISGHRSVSWYQQTPGQGLQFLFEYFSETQRNKGNFPGRFSGRQFSNSRSEMNVSTLELGDSALYLCASSSRANTDTQYFGPGTRLTVL.

There are many counts of this clonotype. This chain joins TRBV6-1 and TRBJ2-1, with D maybe TRBD1 (5 bases). Germline V lookup: CDR1 MNHNS, CDR2 SASEGT. This CDR3 has 19 residues. V lost 6 bases to trimming and J lost 0 bases, with 24 bases between them. CDR3 amino acids: CASRARAQLDTSSYNEQFF. The CDR3 nucleotides read TGTGCCAGCAGAGCCAGGGCACAGTTGGATACTTCCTCCTACAATGAGCAGTTCTTC.

This clonotype showed up many times. J is TRBJ1-4 and V is TRBV12-3 or TRBV12-4; 9 nucleotides match TRBD1. The CDR3 is made up of 15 amino acids. V lost 5 bases, J lost 8 bases, and 9 bases stayed unmatched. The CDR3 loop reads CASSTRTGVNEKLFF. For the CDR3, the DNA is TGTGCCAGCAGTACCCGGACAGGGGTAAACGAAAAACTGTTTTTT.

The chain uses TRBV7-9 and TRBJ2-3; 10 nucleotides align to TRBD2. The length of the CDR3 is 17 residues. The germline gives CDR1 SEHNR, CDR2 FQNEAQ (reference sequence). J was trimmed by 5 bases and V by 4 bases; bases with no gene match: 12. The CDR3 nucleotides are TGTGCCAGCAGCTCACTACTGGAGCGGGAGGGCATAGATACGCAGTATTTT. Translated: CASSSLLEREGIDTQYF.

This clonotype has at least ten counts. This chain links TRBV27 with TRBJ2-1; D call uncertain. Trimming pared 5 bases from V and 4 bases from J, leaving 9 bases between. The CDR3 spans 13 residues. The germline gives CDR1 MNHEY, CDR2 SMNVEV (reference sequence). The CDR3 protein is CASSPRSYNEQFF. CDR3 DNA sequence: TGTGCCAGCAGTCCCCGCAGTTACAATGAGCAGTTCTTC.

This clonotype was counted at least ten times. The V and J genes are TRBV3-1 and TRBJ1-2; D may be TRBD1 (5 bases). Between the trimmed V and J ends, which lost 5 bases and 7 bases, there was a span of 17 bases. Germline V gene lookup returns CDR1 LGHDT and CDR2 YNNKEL (reference sequence). The CDR3 is made up of 14 amino acids. The chain's CDR3 is CASSVLGGRSGYTF. Here the CDR3 DNA reads TGTGCCAGCAGCGTGCTCGGGGGTCGGAGTGGCTACACCTTC.

This clonotype occurred many times. The rearrangement uses TRBV12-3 or TRBV12-4 and TRBJ2-1; D is undetermined. V was shortened by 5 bases and J by 6 bases, with 11 bases between the two germline ends. This CDR3 contains 13 residues. The CDR3 bases are TGTGCCAGCAGTCCACAGAGTATCAATGAGCAGTTCTTC. Translated, it gives CASSPQSINEQFF.